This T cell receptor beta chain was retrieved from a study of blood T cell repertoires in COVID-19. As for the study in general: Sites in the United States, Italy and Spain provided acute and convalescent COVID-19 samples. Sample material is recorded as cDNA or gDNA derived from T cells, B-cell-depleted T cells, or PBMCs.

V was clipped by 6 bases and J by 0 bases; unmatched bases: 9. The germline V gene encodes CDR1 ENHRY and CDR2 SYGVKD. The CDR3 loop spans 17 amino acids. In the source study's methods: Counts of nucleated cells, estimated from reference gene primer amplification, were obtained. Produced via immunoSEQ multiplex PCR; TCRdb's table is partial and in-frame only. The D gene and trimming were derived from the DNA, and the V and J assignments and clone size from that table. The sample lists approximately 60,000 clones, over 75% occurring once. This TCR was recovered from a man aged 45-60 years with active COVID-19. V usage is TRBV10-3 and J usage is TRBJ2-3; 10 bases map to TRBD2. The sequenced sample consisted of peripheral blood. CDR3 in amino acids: CAIRDSKTSGSTDTQYF. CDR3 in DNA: TGTGCCATCAGAGATTCTAAGACTAGCGGGAGCACAGATACGCAGTATTTT.